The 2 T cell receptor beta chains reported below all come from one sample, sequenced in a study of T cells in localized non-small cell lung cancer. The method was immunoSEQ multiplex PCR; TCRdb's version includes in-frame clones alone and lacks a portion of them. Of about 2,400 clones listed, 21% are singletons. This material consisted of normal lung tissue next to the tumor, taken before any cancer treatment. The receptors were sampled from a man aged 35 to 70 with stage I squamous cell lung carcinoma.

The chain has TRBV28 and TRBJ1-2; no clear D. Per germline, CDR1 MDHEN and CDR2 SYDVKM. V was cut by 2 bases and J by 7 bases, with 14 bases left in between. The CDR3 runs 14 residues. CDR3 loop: CASSLVLPAGGYTF. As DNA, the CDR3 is TGTGCCAGCAGTTTAGTCTTACCGGCGGGTGGCTACACCTTC.

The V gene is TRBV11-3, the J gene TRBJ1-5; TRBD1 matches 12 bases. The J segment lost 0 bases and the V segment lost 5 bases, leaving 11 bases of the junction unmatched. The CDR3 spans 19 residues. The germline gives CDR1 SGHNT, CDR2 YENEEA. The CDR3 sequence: CASSPRDRGPTYSNQPQHF. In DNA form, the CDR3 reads TGTGCCAGCAGCCCGCGGGACAGGGGGCCCACATATAGCAATCAGCCCCAGCATTTT.